Shown below are 24 T cell receptor beta chains from a single sample sequenced in a study of T-cell reconstitution after alpha-beta-depleted transplantation in children. A library of TCRbeta sequences, prepared with unique molecular identifiers, was generated. TCRdb re-analysed the PCR reads in MiXCR, keeping a single row per CDR3 protein. The table shows some 500,000 distinct CDR3 sequences, with 32% occurring only once. The specimen was PBMCs from the stem cell graft donor, collected from the stem cell graft. The receptors derive from a human donor who donated a stem cell graft to a child with aplastic anemia.

The chain links TRBV20-1 to TRBJ2-3, with a weak D call TRBD2 (6 bases). The V and J ends lost 8 bases and 4 bases respectively, with 10 bases between them. Germline V gene sequence: CDR1 DFQATT, CDR2 SNEGSKA (reference sequence). This CDR3 is 11 amino acids long. CDR3 in amino acids: CSLRESDTQYF. DNA of the CDR3: TGCAGTCTTCGGGAGTCAGATACGCAGTATTTT.

V and J are TRBV12-3 or TRBV12-4 and TRBJ2-2; a weak D match, TRBD1 (5 bases). The CDR3 length is 16 residues. V was shortened by 1 base and J by 0 bases, with 9 bases between the two germline ends. The DNA of the CDR3 is TGTGCCAGCAGTTTAGAAGCAGGGTCGAACACCGGGGAGCTGTTTTTT. Translated, it gives CASSLEAGSNTGELFF.

This chain uses TRBV6-5 with TRBJ2-1; D is tentatively TRBD1 or TRBD2 (7 bases each). This CDR3 comprises 15 residues. CDR1 and CDR2 from the germline V gene are MNHEY and SVGAGI. The ends were cut back, 4 bases at V and 6 bases at J, with 16 bases in the middle. CDR3 protein: CASSSGGQNINEQFF. CDR3 sequence (DNA): TGTGCCAGCAGTTCGGGGGGACAGAATATCAATGAGCAGTTCTTC.

The J gene is TRBJ2-7, the V gene TRBV5-5; no definite D call. CDR3 length equals 11 residues. From germline, CDR1 is SGHKS and CDR2 YYEKEE (reference sequence). V was pared by 2 bases and J by 11 bases, with 11 bases between. CDR3 nucleotide sequence: TGTGCCAGCAGCTTTGGCGTTTCTGAGTACTTC. The encoded protein is CASSFGVSEYF.

This clonotype was detected a few times. The V call is TRBV12-3 or TRBV12-4, the J call TRBJ1-1, with a possible D match to TRBD1 (6 bases). Trimming cost V 6 bases and J 4 bases, with 15 bases left between them. The CDR3 totals 14 residues. CDR3 protein: CASRPHGGVTEAFF. CDR3 bases: TGTGCCAGCAGACCTCACGGGGGCGTCACTGAAGCTTTCTTT.

The chain is built from TRBV29-1 and TRBJ2-3; D call uncertain. In germline, CDR1 is SQVTM, CDR2 ANQGSEA. V lost 1 base and J lost 3, with 11 bases in between. This CDR3 is 14 amino acids long. As DNA, the CDR3 is TGCAGCGTTGAAGGGACCCCATGGACAGATACGCAGTATTTT. Translation gives CSVEGTPWTDTQYF.

The chain couples TRBV5-1 to TRBJ2-2, with D uncertain. Germline assignment: CDR1 SGHRS and CDR2 YFSETQ. Trimming cost V 0 bases and J 0 bases, with 9 bases left between them. This CDR3 region has 16 residues. Here the CDR3 reads CASSLDLRSNTGELFF. Written as DNA, the CDR3 is TGCGCCAGCAGCTTGGACCTACGGTCGAACACCGGGGAGCTGTTTTTT.

The chain joins TRBV5-4 to TRBJ1-4, with D perhaps matching TRBD1 (5 bases). In germline, CDR1 is SGHNT, CDR2 YYREEE (reference sequence). Trimming took 0 bases from V and 4 from J, leaving 13 bases between them. The CDR3 is made up of 16 amino acids. The CDR3 is CASSLVGGAGNEKLFF. The CDR3, as DNA: TGTGCCAGCAGCTTGGTTGGCGGGGCGGGTAATGAAAAACTGTTTTTT.

This rearrangement joins TRBV18 to TRBJ2-2, with D possibly TRBD2 on 5 matching bases. Trimming removed 3 bases at V and 4 bases at J, with 15 bases between. Germline assignment: CDR1 KGHSH and CDR2 LQKENI. CDR3 length equals 16 residues. CDR3 bases: TGTGCCAGCTCACCTCACGGGGTGGAGGCCACCGGGGAGCTGTTTTTT. Amino acid sequence: CASSPHGVEATGELFF. The whole variable domain, remainder taken from reference TRBV18 and TRBJ2-2, is NAGVMQNPRHLVRRRGQEARLRCSPMKGHSHVYWYRQLPEEGLKFMVYLQKENIIDESGMPKERFSAEFPKEGPSILRIQQVVRGDSAAYFCASSPHGVEATGELFFGEGSRLTVL.

The CDR3 coding sequence is TGTGCCACCAGCAGAGTTTCGGGGGTATCACCCCTCCACTTT. This codes for CATSRVSGVSPLHF. The gene calls are TRBV15 and TRBJ1-6, with a weak D call TRBD1 (5 bases). CDR3 length: 14 residues. Trimming took off 1 base at V and 10 bases at J, with 11 bases between the two ends. In germline, CDR1 is LNHNV, CDR2 YYDKDF (reference sequence). Filled out from reference TRBV15 and TRBJ1-6, the complete variable domain reads DAMVIQNPRYQVTQFGKPVTLSCSQTLNHNVMYWYQQKSSQAPKLLFHYYDKDFNNEADTPDNFQSRRPNTSFCFLDIRSPGLGDTAMYLCATSRVSGVSPLHFGNGTRLTVT.

This clonotype was picked up a small number of times. This chain links TRBV6-1 with TRBJ2-2, with 8 bases matching TRBD1. The CDR3 is 14 amino acids. After removal of 6 bases from V and 2 bases from J, the junction contained 2 bases not matched to a gene. Germline values: CDR1 MNHNS, CDR2 SASEGT. The DNA for the CDR3 is TGTGCCAGCAGAGGGACAGGAAACACCGGGGAGCTGTTTTTT. This encodes CASRGTGNTGELFF.

The chain uses TRBV4-3 and TRBJ2-1; TRBD2 matches at 14 bases. CDR1 LGHNA and CDR2 YSLEER come from the germline V gene. Losses at the gene ends were 7 bases for V and 8 bases for J; bases not matched to a gene: 4. The CDR3 sequence is 14 residues long. CDR3 coding DNA: TGCGCCAGCACGGGACTAGCGGGAGATCATGAGCAGTTCTTC. Translation: CASTGLAGDHEQFF.

V gene TRBV15 combines with J gene TRBJ1-3; maybe TRBD1 (5 bases). Germline assignment: CDR1 LNHNV and CDR2 YYDKDF (reference sequence). The CDR3 extends over 17 amino acids. The V end was cut by 4 bases, the J end by 7 bases, with 23 bases between. The CDR3 bases are TGTGCCACCAGCATTGGGGGACTGCTTCGTGGTTGGAACACCATATATTTT. Its protein is CATSIGGLLRGWNTIYF.

The chain links TRBV5-4 to TRBJ2-5; 8 positions match TRBD2. The CDR3 is 16 amino acids. J was trimmed by 2 bases and V by 5 bases; bases with no gene match: 11. In germline, CDR1 is SGHNT, CDR2 YYREEE (reference sequence). The CDR3 protein is CASSSRLAGRQETQYF. The CDR3 DNA reads as TGTGCCAGCAGTTCGAGGCTAGCGGGTAGGCAAGAGACCCAGTACTTC.

The chain recombines TRBV27 with TRBJ1-1; D is perhaps TRBD1 (6 bases). The CDR3 totals 15 residues. Per germline, CDR1 MNHEY and CDR2 SMNVEV (reference sequence). Trimming cost V 0 bases and J 3 bases, with 11 bases left between them. The CDR3 DNA sequence: TGTGCCAGCAGTTTATCGACGAGGGGGGACACTGAAGCTTTCTTT. This translates into CASSLSTRGDTEAFF.

The gene calls are TRBV12-3 or TRBV12-4 and TRBJ2-7; 7 bases are shared with TRBD1. The CDR3 runs 14 residues. The ends lost 2 bases at V and 3 bases at J; junction bases unmatched: 4. The CDR3 reads CASSLNRGSYEQYF. CDR3 bases: TGTGCCAGCAGTTTAAACAGGGGCAGCTACGAGCAGTACTTC.

The CDR3 region is CSATLLAGEPETQYF. The DNA for the CDR3 is TGCAGTGCTACCCTCTTGGCGGGAGAACCGGAGACCCAGTACTTC. The chain has TRBV20-1 and TRBJ2-5; 7 bases are a match to TRBD2. This CDR3 has 15 amino acids. Germline CDR1 reads DFQATT; CDR2 reads SNEGSKA (reference sequence). The trim removed 4 bases at V and 5 bases at J, leaving 13 bases unmatched.

The V call is TRBV11-2, the J call TRBJ1-1; D remains unclear. Germline lookup yields CDR1 SGHAT and CDR2 FQNNGV. The CDR3 consists of 13 residues. The germline V and J ends were trimmed by 4 bases and 2 bases, with 8 bases remaining between them. CDR3 coding DNA: TGTGCCAGCAGCTACAAATCTAACACTGAAGCTTTCTTT. It yields the protein CASSYKSNTEAFF. The entire variable domain, with the rest obtained from reference TRBV11-2 and TRBJ1-1, is as follows: EAGVAQSPRYKIIEKRQSVAFWCNPISGHATLYWYQQILGQGPKLLIQFQNNGVVDDSQLPKDRFSAERLKGVDSTLKIQPAKLEDSAVYLCASSYKSNTEAFFGQGTRLTVV.

This clonotype was observed a few times. The rearrangement joins TRBV4-2 to TRBJ2-7, with D possibly TRBD1 on 5 matching bases. The germline V gene encodes CDR1 LGHNA and CDR2 YNFKEQ. V dropped 0 bases and J dropped 3 bases, with 9 bases sitting between them. The CDR3 covers 14 residues. In DNA form, the CDR3 reads TGTGCCAGCAGCCAAGAAAGGGGAAACTACGAGCAGTACTTC. This sequence encodes CASSQERGNYEQYF.

The genes are TRBV5-4 and TRBJ2-7; D unclear. CDR3 length: 14 residues. Germline loops: CDR1 SGHNT, CDR2 YYREEE (reference sequence). V lost 2 bases and J lost 6, with 15 bases in between. CDR3 loop: CASSFEGSRGEQYF. CDR3 nucleotides: TGTGCCAGCAGCTTTGAAGGATCGCGAGGCGAGCAGTACTTC.

This clonotype was picked up many times. V is TRBV6-5 and J is TRBJ1-3, with a tentative D call TRBD1 (6 bases). This CDR3 has 14 residues. The germline V gene has CDR1 MNHEY and CDR2 SVGAGI. V was pared by 2 bases and J by 1 base, with 6 bases between. CDR3 DNA sequence: TGTGCCAGCAGTTACAGGGGGTCTGGAAACACCATATATTTT. Translating gives CASSYRGSGNTIYF.

The chain joins TRBV29-1 to TRBJ2-7; D might be TRBD2 (5 bases). The germline V gene encodes CDR1 SQVTM and CDR2 ANQGSEA. V dropped 7 bases and J dropped 2 bases, with 21 bases sitting between them. The CDR3 extends over 15 amino acids. In DNA form, the CDR3 reads TGCAGCGCAATCCTCCTGTTATGGGAGCCCTACGAGCAGTACTTC. This sequence encodes CSAILLLWEPYEQYF.

In this sample, this clonotype turned up a few times. The V call is TRBV29-1, the J call TRBJ2-7; the D gene is possibly TRBD1 (6 bases). Trimming shortened V by 0 bases and J by 2 bases, and 14 bases separated the two germline ends. The CDR3 is 15 amino acids. Per the germline V gene, CDR1 is SQVTM and CDR2 is ANQGSEA. The CDR3 region is CSVEDPGTPPYEQYF. Written as DNA, the CDR3 is TGCAGCGTTGAAGATCCCGGGACACCGCCCTACGAGCAGTACTTC.

This clonotype was seen once. The V and J genes are TRBV27 and TRBJ2-3, with TRBD2 matching over 8 bases. J lost 6 bases, V lost 3 bases, and 14 bases had no gene match. The CDR3 covers 17 residues. The germline CDR1 and CDR2 sequences are MNHEY and SMNVEV (reference sequence). The CDR3 sequence is CASSFLIPGGTGDTQYF. CDR3 nucleotides: TGTGCCAGCAGTTTCCTTATCCCGGGGGGGACCGGGGATACGCAGTATTTT.